One sample yielded the 16 T cell receptor beta chains listed below, sequenced in a study of cytomegalovirus exposure and HLA in healthy donors. PCR primers comprised 60 Vbeta and 13 Jbeta primers. Clones were sequenced by immunoSEQ multiplex PCR, and TCRdb holds only the in-frame ones, with some missing. The table has 85,000 to 100,000 clones, around four fifths seen once. Material: PBMCs. These receptors originate from a woman aged 40 to 49 in good health and CMV-seronegative.

This CDR3 is CASSHILRGGLNTEAFF. The CDR3 nucleotides read TGCGCCAGCAGCCATATCTTGCGGGGAGGTTTGAACACTGAAGCTTTCTTT. The chain uses TRBV4-1 and TRBJ1-1; D unclear. This CDR3 is 17 amino acids long. Trimming pared 3 bases from V and 0 bases from J, leaving 17 bases between. Germline loops: CDR1 MGHRA, CDR2 YSYEKL.

The chain combines TRBV27 with TRBJ2-7; TRBD1 matches 8 bases. The germline V gene encodes CDR1 MNHEY and CDR2 SMNVEV (reference sequence). This CDR3 has 13 amino acids. V lost 6 bases to trimming and J lost 6 bases; unmatched junction nucleotides: 7. DNA for the CDR3: TGTGCCAGCAGCCGGACAGGGTTGGGCGAGCAGTACTTC. Its translation is CASSRTGLGEQYF.

This chain links TRBV27 with TRBJ1-2; 11 bases agree with TRBD1. V lost 5 bases, J lost 5 bases, and 4 bases stayed unmatched. There are 14 residues in the CDR3. Germline-derived CDR1 and CDR2 are MNHEY and SMNVEV (reference sequence). The CDR3 sequence: CASSTGQGAYGYTF. CDR3 sequence (DNA): TGTGCCAGCAGTACTGGACAGGGGGCTTATGGCTACACCTTC.

This chain connects TRBV9 to TRBJ1-2, with D unresolved. V was shortened by 5 bases and J by 0 bases, with 11 bases between the two germline ends. The CDR3 extends over 14 amino acids. CDR1 SGDLS and CDR2 YYNGEE come from the germline V gene. The CDR3 DNA follows: TGTGCCAGCAGTCTCCTAGATCCTAACTATGGCTACACCTTC. Translation gives CASSLLDPNYGYTF.

The chain carries TRBV4-3 and TRBJ2-1; 7 bases agree with TRBD2. Germline CDR1 is LGHNA and CDR2 is YSLEER. The V gene end was trimmed by 0 bases and the J gene end by 2 bases; junction bases not matched to a gene: 4. This CDR3 comprises 16 residues. This CDR3 is CASSQEGAGAYNEQFF. DNA of the CDR3: TGCGCCAGCAGCCAAGAAGGGGCGGGGGCCTACAATGAGCAGTTCTTC.

This clone was found a few times. The chain uses TRBV9 and TRBJ2-2; 8 bases fit TRBD1. Losses at the gene ends were 4 bases for V and 2 bases for J; bases not matched to a gene: 10. Germline V lookup: CDR1 SGDLS, CDR2 YYNGEE. This CDR3 spans 17 amino acids. CDR3 DNA sequence: TGTGCCAGCAGCCCAGGATGGACAGGGCTTAACACCGGGGAGCTGTTTTTT. This gives the protein CASSPGWTGLNTGELFF.

V gene TRBV11-2 combines with J gene TRBJ2-1; 11 bases fit TRBD2. The CDR3 is made up of 15 amino acids. Looked up from germline, CDR1 is SGHAT and CDR2 is FQNNGV. V was clipped by 3 bases and J by 5 bases; unmatched bases: 3. CDR3 sequence: CASSFSGGANNEQFF. CDR3 coding DNA: TGTGCCAGCAGCTTTAGCGGGGGGGCAAACAATGAGCAGTTCTTC.

The J gene is TRBJ1-1, the V gene TRBV2; a possible D gene is TRBD1 (6 bases). The V end was cut by 1 base, the J end by 7 bases, with 13 bases between. CDR1 is SNHLY, CDR2 FYNNEI, per germline. There are 14 residues in the CDR3. CDR3: CASSEEGDYGEAFF. Here the CDR3 DNA reads TGTGCCAGCAGTGAAGAGGGGGATTATGGTGAAGCTTTCTTT.

This chain joins TRBV5-5 and TRBJ1-3; possible D gene TRBD1, 5 bases. Trimming removed 2 bases from V and 3 bases from J, with 9 bases in between. Germline CDR1 is SGHKS and CDR2 is YYEKEE (reference sequence). The CDR3 is 14 amino acids. CDR3: CASSFPRVGNTIYF. In DNA form, the CDR3 reads TGTGCCAGCAGCTTTCCCAGGGTTGGAAACACCATATATTTT.

With regard to this clone: Distinct nucleotide sequences in the sample also encode this CDR3. The gene calls are TRBV7-2 and TRBJ1-2, with D possibly TRBD1 on 5 matching bases. In germline, CDR1 is SGHTA, CDR2 FQGNSA. The CDR3 extends over 14 amino acids. Deletions cut 5 bases from V and 2 bases from J, with 12 bases between. As DNA, the CDR3 is TGTGCCAGCAGCCCAGATACAGGCAACTATGGCTACACCTTC. Protein: CASSPDTGNYGYTF.

The J gene is TRBJ2-7, the V gene TRBV5-5; weak D call: TRBD2 (6 bases). The CDR3 length is 16 residues. Germline CDR1 and CDR2: SGHKS and YYEKEE (reference sequence). With 2 bases removed from V and 0 bases from J, the gap between germline ends came to 15 bases. Here the CDR3 DNA reads TGTGCCAGCAGCTTCACGGGGGTGATCCACTCCTACGAGCAGTACTTC. It yields the protein CASSFTGVIHSYEQYF.

J is TRBJ2-2 and V is TRBV27, with a weak D call TRBD2 (7 bases). CDR1 and CDR2 from the germline V gene are MNHEY and SMNVEV (reference sequence). The CDR3 covers 17 residues. The V end was cut by 2 bases, the J end by 5 bases, with 18 bases between. The CDR3 is CASSLKGIRGATGELFF. In nucleotides, the CDR3 is TGTGCCAGCAGTTTAAAGGGTATTCGGGGGGCAACCGGGGAGCTGTTTTTT.

This chain uses TRBV7-8 with TRBJ2-5; unclear D gene. Germline-derived CDR1 and CDR2 are SGHVS and FQNEAQ. V was cut by 5 bases and J by 7 bases, with 8 bases left in between. This CDR3 has 11 amino acids. The CDR3 reads CASSAQVTQYF. Here the CDR3 DNA reads TGTGCCAGCAGCGCCCAGGTGACCCAGTACTTC.

The chain carries TRBV29-1 and TRBJ2-3, with D possibly being TRBD1 (6 bases). V shed 6 bases and J shed 2 bases, with 9 bases lying between them. The CDR3 totals 12 residues. Germline CDR1 SQVTM, CDR2 ANQGSEA. CDR3 region: CSVAGDTDTQYF. In DNA form, the CDR3 reads TGCAGCGTGGCAGGGGACACAGATACGCAGTATTTT.

The rearrangement uses TRBV6-5 and TRBJ2-7, with D possibly being TRBD1 (6 bases). Germline CDR1 MNHEY, CDR2 SVGAGI. Trimming shortened V by 6 bases and J by 6 bases, and 21 bases separated the two germline ends. The CDR3 extends over 15 amino acids. As DNA, the CDR3 is TGTGCCAGCAGATTACTTTGGGACAAGGCTGGCGAGCAGTACTTC. This gives the protein CASRLLWDKAGEQYF.

The J gene is TRBJ2-3, the V gene TRBV29-1; 11 bases are shared with TRBD2. V shed 4 bases, J shed 2 bases, and the junction held 2 bases outside the gene matches. Germline V gives CDR1 SQVTM, CDR2 ANQGSEA. CDR3 length: 14 residues. In DNA form, the CDR3 reads TGCAGCGTTGTTAGCGGGGGGGACACAGATACGCAGTATTTT. Translation gives CSVVSGGDTDTQYF.